A single sample gave rise to the 2 T cell receptor beta chains below, sequenced in a study of CD8+ T cells in alopecia areata. RNA extraction and reverse transcription yielded cDNA as sequencing template. Measured with immunoSEQ multiplex PCR; TCRdb has only the in-frame clones, and not every one. The data hold over 120,000 clones, with about 60% observed a single time. The source material was CD4+ T cells sorted from blood, sampled at week 0. These TCRs come from a human donor with alopecia areata.

The V and J genes are TRBV29-1 and TRBJ2-5; 11 bases line up with TRBD2. Germline V CDR1 and CDR2: SQVTM, ANQGSEA. This CDR3 region has 13 residues. V lost 7 bases, J lost 5 bases, and 6 bases stayed unmatched. Here the CDR3 reads CSAPSSGGETQYF. DNA of the CDR3: TGCAGCGCTCCGTCTAGCGGGGGGGAGACCCAGTACTTC. The whole variable domain, filled in from reference TRBV29-1 and TRBJ2-5, reads SAVISQKPSRDICQRGTSLTIQCQVDSQVTMMFWYRQQPGQSLTLIATANQGSEATYESGFVIDKFPISRPNLTFSTLTVSNMSPEDSSIYLCSAPSSGGETQYFGPGTRLLVL.

This clone was counted only a few times. The genes are TRBV5-1 and TRBJ2-7, with TRBD1 identical over 7 bases. The germline V gene has CDR1 SGHRS and CDR2 YFSETQ. V trimming: 2 bases; J trimming: 3 bases; junction bases outside the gene matches: 8. The CDR3 sequence is 15 residues long. The CDR3 DNA sequence: TGCGCCAGCAGCTTTCTGGAAGCAGGGGGCTACGAGCAGTACTTC. Amino acids: CASSFLEAGGYEQYF.